The 5 T cell receptor beta chains in this list originate from one sample, sequenced in a study of T cell responses to AZD1222 COVID-19 vaccine. The protocol was immunoSEQ multiplex PCR, while the TCRdb copy is restricted to in-frame clones and leaves out a portion. The data hold around 79,000 clones, with approximately 90% observed a single time. The sample consisted of peripheral blood, taken on day 0 of AZD1222 vaccination. The receptors come from an adult in good health.

This chain links TRBV19 with TRBJ2-7; D call uncertain. This CDR3 has 13 residues. V lost 0 bases and J lost 4, with 7 bases in between. The germline V gene has CDR1 LNHDA and CDR2 SQIVND (reference sequence). The CDR3, as DNA: TGTGCCAGTAGTATAGATGGGTGGTACGAGCAGTACTTC. Protein: CASSIDGWYEQYF.

In its sample, this clone was seen a few times. V gene TRBV6-2 or TRBV6-3 combines with J gene TRBJ1-5; TRBD1 is a possible D gene (5 bases). The germline gives CDR1 MNHEY, CDR2 SVGEGT. V gave up 6 bases and J gave up 3 bases, with 18 bases separating them. This CDR3 has 16 amino acids. The chain's CDR3 is CASSTNTGSINQPQHF. In DNA form, the CDR3 reads TGTGCCAGCAGCACAAACACAGGTTCTATCAATCAGCCCCAGCATTTT.

The J gene is TRBJ2-7, the V gene TRBV27; the match to TRBD2 covers 9 bases. The CDR3 contains 14 residues. V gave up 3 bases and J gave up 1 base; unmatched junction bases: 1. Germline CDR1 MNHEY, CDR2 SMNVEV (reference sequence). CDR3 region: CASSLREGSYEQYF. DNA of the CDR3: TGTGCCAGCAGTTTGCGGGAGGGTTCCTACGAGCAGTACTTC.

V usage is TRBV7-9 and J usage is TRBJ2-2, with D perhaps TRBD1 or TRBD2 (6 bases each). CDR3 length: 15 amino acids. Trimming cost V 3 bases and J 4 bases, with 12 bases left between them. Germline-derived CDR1 and CDR2 are SEHNR and FQNEAQ (reference sequence). The DNA for the CDR3 is TGTGCCAGCAGCTTCAGGGGAGGTGGCACCGGGGAGCTGTTTTTT. Translating gives CASSFRGGGTGELFF.

The CDR3: CASSSYFGQANQPQHF. CDR3 coding DNA: TGCGCCAGCAGTTCCTACTTCGGACAGGCTAATCAGCCCCAGCATTTT. The V and J genes are TRBV10-2 and TRBJ1-5; 7 bases are shared with TRBD1. The CDR3 covers 16 residues. Unmatched junction bases numbered 11, after V lost 5 bases and J lost 4 bases. Germline V gene sequence: CDR1 WSHSY, CDR2 SAAADI.